The 24 T cell receptor beta chains presented below share a single source sample, sequenced in a study of regulatory T cells in long-lasting Graves disease. Construction of TCR beta libraries relied on iRepertoire HTBI primers and on Arm-PCR targeting CDR3 regions. TCRdb fed the multiplex PCR reads into MiXCR, producing one record per CDR3 protein. Counted here are about 440,000 distinct CDR3 sequences, about 15% occurring once; the ten biggest clones make up about 10%. Indicated time point: newly diagnosed GD, antithyroid drugs for less than 3 months. Construction of the TCR library relied on RNA isolated from PBMCs. Another study also made use of these data, one on T cells in Graves' hyperthyroidism and ophthalmopathy.

Sequencing was performed on peripheral blood mononuclear cells (PBMCs), taken at new diagnosis, from a patient treated with antithyroid drugs. The receptors here all came from a woman in her twenties or thirties with Graves disease.

At least ten counts were recorded for this clonotype. In DNA form, the CDR3 reads TGTGCCAGCAGCAAACAGGGGAGATCCACAGATACGCAGTATTTT. It encodes CASSKQGRSTDTQYF. The V call is TRBV9, the J call TRBJ2-3, with TRBD1 matching 7 bases. J gave up 2 bases and V 4 bases, and 7 bases lay outside the gene matches. CDR3 size: 15 residues. Looked up from germline, CDR1 is SGDLS and CDR2 is YYNGEE.

This clonotype turned up a few times. The V gene is TRBV6-2 or TRBV6-3, the J gene TRBJ2-7, with unresolved D. The germline V and J ends were trimmed by 0 bases and 0 bases, with 6 bases remaining between them. Looked up from germline, CDR1 is MNHEY and CDR2 is SVGEGT. The CDR3 consists of 14 residues. The CDR3 nucleotides read TGTGCCAGCAGTTACTCTGCCTACTCCTACGAGCAGTACTTC. Amino acids: CASSYSAYSYEQYF.

CDR3 bases: TGCAGTGCTATTCCGTTTCAGGACAGCTCCTACGAGCAGTACTTC. This encodes CSAIPFQDSSYEQYF. The V call is TRBV20-1, the J call TRBJ2-7; TRBD1 is a possible D gene (6 bases). The CDR3 runs 15 residues. Germline V gives CDR1 DFQATT, CDR2 SNEGSKA (reference sequence). V was pared by 4 bases and J by 0 bases, with 16 bases between.

This clonotype was recorded many times. This rearrangement joins TRBV7-8 to TRBJ2-1, with D uncertain. CDR3 size: 13 residues. Per germline, CDR1 SGHVS and CDR2 FQNEAQ. V was pared by 0 bases and J by 5 bases, with 5 bases between. This chain's CDR3 is CASSLALNNEQFF. CDR3 bases: TGTGCCAGCAGCTTAGCCCTTAACAATGAGCAGTTCTTC.

The CDR3 loop reads CASSMGRDEQYF. The CDR3 bases are TGTGCCAGTAGTATGGGGAGAGACGAGCAGTACTTC. V gene TRBV19 combines with J gene TRBJ2-7; a possible D gene is TRBD2 (5 bases). This CDR3 contains 12 residues. Trimming shortened V by 3 bases and J by 5 bases, and 8 bases separated the two germline ends. The germline CDR1 and CDR2 sequences are LNHDA and SQIVND (reference sequence).

This clonotype was recorded many times. The rearrangement links TRBV18 to TRBJ2-3; D unresolved. This CDR3 has 14 amino acids. Trimming left V 3 bases short and J 5 bases short, with 12 bases between. Looked up from germline, CDR1 is KGHSH and CDR2 is LQKENI. Written as DNA, the CDR3 is TGTGCCAGCTCACCCCTAATAATGGGAGATACGCAGTATTTT. Translated: CASSPLIMGDTQYF. The full variable domain, its missing parts supplied by reference TRBV18 and TRBJ2-3, is NAGVMQNPRHLVRRRGQEARLRCSPMKGHSHVYWYRQLPEEGLKFMVYLQKENIIDESGMPKERFSAEFPKEGPSILRIQQVVRGDSAAYFCASSPLIMGDTQYFGPGTRLTVL.

This clonotype was detected ten times or more. The rearrangement joins TRBV28 to TRBJ1-1; D is possibly TRBD1 (5 bases). Looked up from germline, CDR1 is MDHEN and CDR2 is SYDVKM. The CDR3 is 11 amino acids. Trimming cost V 2 bases and J 12 bases, with 10 bases left between them. CDR3 in amino acids: CASSLTGGTFF. CDR3 DNA: TGTGCCAGCAGTTTAACGGGGGGGACTTTCTTT. Looking up the rest from reference TRBV28 and TRBJ1-1 gives the full variable domain: DVKVTQSSRYLVKRTGEKVFLECVQDMDHENMFWYRQDPGLGLRLIYFSYDVKMKEKGDIPEGYSVSREKKERFSLILESASTNQTSMYLCASSLTGGTFFGQGTRLTVV.

The chain employs TRBV7-9 and TRBJ2-2; TRBD2 aligns across 7 bases. Unmatched junction bases numbered 8, after V lost 5 bases and J lost 2 bases. Germline loops: CDR1 SEHNR, CDR2 FQNEAQ (reference sequence). This CDR3 is 16 amino acids long. The CDR3 loop is CASSRRLAVNTGELFF. The CDR3, as DNA: TGTGCCAGCAGCCGACGACTAGCAGTCAACACCGGGGAGCTGTTTTTT.

Details on this clonotype: The junction differs from germline at one of its ends, possibly a read error. The rearrangement links TRBV4-2 to TRBJ2-3; 10 bases map to TRBD2. The CDR3 is 17 residues long. Germline CDR1 LGHNA, CDR2 YNFKEQ. The CDR3 is CGSSQPAGTSATDTQYF. CDR3 in DNA: TGTGGCAGCAGCCAGCCAGCCGGGACTAGCGCCACAGATACGCAGTATTTT.

This clonotype was counted many times. The chain carries TRBV28 and TRBJ1-4; D is possibly TRBD1 (5 bases). Germline loops: CDR1 MDHEN, CDR2 SYDVKM. V was clipped by 1 base and J by 7 bases, with 13 bases between them. This CDR3 region has 15 residues. The CDR3 DNA reads as TGTGCCAGCAGTTTATCGCAGGGTGTCGGTGAAAAACTGTTTTTT. Its translation is CASSLSQGVGEKLFF. Looking up the rest from reference TRBV28 and TRBJ1-4 gives the full variable domain: DVKVTQSSRYLVKRTGEKVFLECVQDMDHENMFWYRQDPGLGLRLIYFSYDVKMKEKGDIPEGYSVSREKKERFSLILESASTNQTSMYLCASSLSQGVGEKLFFGSGTQLSVL.

This clonotype appeared many times. This chain connects TRBV11-2 to TRBJ1-5; D is ambiguous. The CDR3 has 15 residues. In germline, CDR1 is SGHAT, CDR2 FQNNGV. V lost 1 base to trimming and J lost 5 bases, with 12 bases between them. The CDR3 sequence: CASSLGGLSHQPQHF. DNA for the CDR3: TGTGCCAGCAGCTTAGGAGGACTTTCACATCAGCCCCAGCATTTT.

This clonotype was detected ten times or more. The chain employs TRBV7-9 and TRBJ2-7; no definite D call. Trimming pared 1 base from V and 4 bases from J, leaving 11 bases between. The V gene's germline CDR1 is SEHNR and CDR2 FQNEAQ (reference sequence). This CDR3 is 14 amino acids long. CDR3 nucleotides: TGTGCCAGCAGCTTAGGTGCCCACCAATACGAGCAGTACTTC. The encoded protein is CASSLGAHQYEQYF.

This clonotype was observed a few times. This sequence may be a read error, since a much larger clone differs from it by one base. The chain uses TRBV6-1 and TRBJ2-1, with D perhaps being TRBD1 or TRBD2 (5 bases each). The germline V gene has CDR1 MNHNS and CDR2 SASEGT. The CDR3 covers 15 residues. CDR3 protein: CVSSPTRDENNEQFF. CDR3 DNA: TGTGTCAGCAGTCCAACCCGGGACGAAAACAATGAGCAGTTCTTC.

The table lists this clonotype with many counts. CDR3 DNA: TGTGCCAGCAGTTACTCATCCGAGCATGGCTACACCTTC. It specifies CASSYSSEHGYTF. This chain uses TRBV6-2 or TRBV6-3 with TRBJ1-2; no reliable D call. Germline lookup yields CDR1 MNHEY and CDR2 SVGEGT. This CDR3 is 13 amino acids long. Trimming shortened V by 0 bases and J by 6 bases, and 8 bases separated the two germline ends.

This chain joins TRBV9 and TRBJ2-1; D may correspond to TRBD1 or TRBD2 (5 bases each). V shed 4 bases and J shed 0 bases, with 26 bases lying between them. This CDR3 region has 20 residues. Germline V gene lookup returns CDR1 SGDLS and CDR2 YYNGEE. CDR3: CASSSTQAGGLLSSYNEQFF. CDR3 in DNA: TGTGCCAGCAGCTCAACACAGGCTGGCGGGCTTTTGAGCTCCTACAATGAGCAGTTCTTC. Together with reference TRBV9 and TRBJ2-1, the CDR3 gives the full variable domain: DSGVTQTPKHLITATGQRVTLRCSPRSGDLSVYWYQQSLDQGLQFLIQYYNGEERAKGNILERFSAQQFPDLHSELNLSSLELGDSALYFCASSSTQAGGLLSSYNEQFFGPGTRLTVL.

This clonotype has ten or more counts. The chain couples TRBV2 to TRBJ2-1; D unclear. Trimming stripped 3 bases from V and 1 base from J, with 7 bases between. CDR3 size: 14 residues. CDR1 SNHLY and CDR2 FYNNEI come from the germline V gene. CDR3 in amino acids: CASSEDESYNEQFF. CDR3 in DNA: TGTGCCAGCAGTGAGGATGAGTCCTACAATGAGCAGTTCTTC.

This clonotype came up many times. The V and J genes are TRBV20-1 and TRBJ2-5; 8 nucleotides align to TRBD1. Trimming took 3 bases from V and 2 from J; bases not matched to a gene: 11. This CDR3 has 16 residues. Germline V CDR1 and CDR2: DFQATT, SNEGSKA (reference sequence). In DNA, the CDR3 is TGCAGTGCTAGCCCCTTCCTTAACAGGGGGCAAGAGACCCAGTACTTC. It yields the protein CSASPFLNRGQETQYF.

This clonotype came up a few times. V gene TRBV5-1 combines with J gene TRBJ2-7; D might be TRBD1 (6 bases). The CDR3 has 15 amino acids. V dropped 0 bases and J dropped 3 bases, with 13 bases sitting between them. In germline, CDR1 is SGHRS, CDR2 YFSETQ. The DNA of the CDR3 is TGCGCCAGCAGCTTGGTCGGCAGGGGAAACTACGAGCAGTACTTC. Translating it yields CASSLVGRGNYEQYF.

To note about this clonotype: It differs at one base from a far larger clone, so likely a read error. The chain carries TRBV13 and TRBJ2-1; weak D call: TRBD1 (6 bases). Between the trimmed V and J ends, which lost 6 bases and 10 bases, there was a span of 28 bases. CDR1 and CDR2 from the germline V gene are PRHDT and FYEKMQ (reference sequence). The CDR3 is made up of 17 amino acids. CDR3: CASSEVDRRGRRTEQFF. The DNA for the CDR3 is TGTGCCAGCAGTGAGGTGGACAGAAGGGGACGGAGGACCGAGCAGTTCTTC.

J is TRBJ1-2 and V is TRBV25-1; D remains unclear. The CDR3 runs to 12 residues. The V gene's germline CDR1 is MGHDK and CDR2 SYGVNS. Trimming cost V 1 base and J 7 bases, with 7 bases left between them. CDR3 region: CASSESLGGYTF. In DNA, the CDR3 is TGTGCCAGCAGTGAATCTCTGGGTGGCTACACCTTC.

This clonotype has a handful of counts. V is TRBV15 and J is TRBJ2-1; no reliable D call. Germline V lookup: CDR1 LNHNV, CDR2 YYDKDF (reference sequence). The CDR3 has 14 amino acids. V lost 1 base and J 10 bases, leaving 14 bases between the germline ends. CDR3 loop: CATSRGVALGEQFF. CDR3 sequence (DNA): TGTGCCACCAGCAGAGGAGTCGCCCTGGGAGAGCAGTTCTTC.

The genes are TRBV10-3 and TRBJ2-1; 11 bases align to TRBD2. Unmatched junction bases numbered 9, after V lost 6 bases and J lost 5 bases. Germline V CDR1 and CDR2: ENHRY, SYGVKD. This CDR3 spans 16 amino acids. The CDR3 here is CAIRTLLAGVNNEQFF. CDR3 coding DNA: TGTGCCATCAGAACCCTACTAGCGGGAGTTAACAATGAGCAGTTCTTC.

This chain connects TRBV20-1 to TRBJ1-3; TRBD1 is a possible D gene (5 bases). The CDR3 has 15 residues. Per the germline V gene, CDR1 is DFQATT and CDR2 is SNEGSKA (reference sequence). V gave up 0 bases and J gave up 2 bases, with 11 bases separating them. The CDR3 is CSAREMVGPGNTIYF. The DNA of the CDR3 is TGCAGTGCTAGAGAGATGGTGGGGCCTGGAAACACCATATATTTT.

This clonotype appeared a few times. This chain links TRBV6-2 or TRBV6-3 with TRBJ2-5; D remains ambiguous. This CDR3 is built from 13 residues. Trimming shortened V by 5 bases and J by 7 bases, and 14 bases separated the two germline ends. Germline assignment: CDR1 MNHEY and CDR2 SVGEGT. The DNA for the CDR3 is TGTGCCAGCAGTCCTGAGGTTTACGGGACCCAGTACTTC. Translated: CASSPEVYGTQYF.